Shown below are 6 T cell receptor beta chains from a single sample sequenced in a study of radiotherapy plus CTLA-4 blockade in lung cancer. The repertoire was sequenced with immunoSEQ multiplex PCR; TCRdb's copy has only in-frame clones and lacks some. The sample has about 97,000 clones, around 74% seen once. The sample in question was peripheral blood, obtained from a patient treated with radiotherapy plus ipilimumab. The receptor source for this set is a human donor with non-small cell lung cancer who had a partial response to radiotherapy plus ipilimumab. Some clones in this sample may be carry-over from other donors' samples.

The CDR3 region has the DNA TGTGCCAGCAGCCAAGCCCGGCAAGAGACCCAGTACTTC. Translated: CASSQARQETQYF. The chain links TRBV4-2 to TRBJ2-5; D remains unclear. Germline V lookup: CDR1 LGHNA, CDR2 YNFKEQ. The CDR3 runs to 13 residues. Trimming took off 1 base at V and 2 bases at J, with 5 bases between the two ends.

This clone was counted once. V gene TRBV2 combines with J gene TRBJ2-1; TRBD2 agrees at 12 bases. V lost 9 bases to trimming and J lost 5 bases; unmatched junction nucleotides: 14. This CDR3 spans 17 amino acids. The germline CDR1 and CDR2 sequences are SNHLY and FYNNEI. The CDR3 here is CASDGPSGRALDNEQFF. The DNA of the CDR3 is TGTGCCAGTGACGGTCCTAGCGGGAGGGCCCTCGACAATGAGCAGTTCTTC.

The chain has TRBV6-1 and TRBJ1-4, with D perhaps TRBD1 (5 bases). The CDR3 consists of 14 residues. The V and J ends lost 2 bases and 10 bases respectively, with 14 bases between them. The germline V gene encodes CDR1 MNHNS and CDR2 SASEGT. CDR3 region: CASSEFQGIVKLFF. In nucleotides, the CDR3 is TGTGCCAGCAGTGAATTCCAGGGTATTGTAAAACTGTTTTTT.

Only a few counts were recorded for this clone. The chain has TRBV11-2 and TRBJ1-3, with unresolved D. The CDR3 extends over 16 amino acids. Germline CDR1 is SGHAT and CDR2 is FQNNGV. Trimming pared 3 bases from V and 0 bases from J, leaving 12 bases between. CDR3 nucleotide sequence: TGTGCCAGCAGCTTGTTGACAATCGACTCTGGAAACACCATATATTTT. Translation gives CASSLLTIDSGNTIYF. The variable domain in full, completed from reference TRBV11-2 and TRBJ1-3, reads EAGVAQSPRYKIIEKRQSVAFWCNPISGHATLYWYQQILGQGPKLLIQFQNNGVVDDSQLPKDRFSAERLKGVDSTLKIQPAKLEDSAVYLCASSLLTIDSGNTIYFGEGSWLTVV.

The table lists this clone with a few counts. CDR3 DNA: TGTGCCAGCAGCCACAGGGGGTGGGAGCAGTACTTC. This translates into CASSHRGWEQYF. V usage is TRBV5-5 and J usage is TRBJ2-7; TRBD1 aligns across 8 bases. The V gene end was trimmed by 4 bases and the J gene end by 7 bases; junction bases not matched to a gene: 4. The germline V gene encodes CDR1 SGHKS and CDR2 YYEKEE (reference sequence). The CDR3 length is 12 residues. Supplemented by reference TRBV5-5 and TRBJ2-7, the full variable domain reads DAGVTQSPTHLIKTRGQQVTLRCSPISGHKSVSWYQQVLGQGPQFIFQYYEKEERGRGNFPDRFSARQFPNYSSELNVNALLLGDSALYLCASSHRGWEQYFGPGTRLTVT.

The DNA for the CDR3 is TGTGCCAGCAGTTACCATTCCCAGAACACCGGGGAGCTGTTTTTT. This sequence encodes CASSYHSQNTGELFF. V gene TRBV6-5 combines with J gene TRBJ2-2; D is unclear. CDR1 and CDR2 from the germline V gene are MNHEY and SVGAGI. This CDR3 has 15 amino acids. The germline V and J ends were trimmed by 2 bases and 1 base, with 8 bases remaining between them.